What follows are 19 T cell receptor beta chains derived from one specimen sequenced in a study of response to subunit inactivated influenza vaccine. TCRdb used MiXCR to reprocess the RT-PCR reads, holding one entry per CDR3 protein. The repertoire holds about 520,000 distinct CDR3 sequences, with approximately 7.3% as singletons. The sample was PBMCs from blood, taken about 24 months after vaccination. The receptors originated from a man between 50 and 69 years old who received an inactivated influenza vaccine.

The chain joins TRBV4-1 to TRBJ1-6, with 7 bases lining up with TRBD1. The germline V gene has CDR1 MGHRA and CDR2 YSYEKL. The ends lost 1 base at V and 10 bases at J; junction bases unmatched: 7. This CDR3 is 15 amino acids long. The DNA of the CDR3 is TGCGCCAGCAGCCAAGCAACAGGGGTAGGCTCACCCCTCCACTTT. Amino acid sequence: CASSQATGVGSPLHF.

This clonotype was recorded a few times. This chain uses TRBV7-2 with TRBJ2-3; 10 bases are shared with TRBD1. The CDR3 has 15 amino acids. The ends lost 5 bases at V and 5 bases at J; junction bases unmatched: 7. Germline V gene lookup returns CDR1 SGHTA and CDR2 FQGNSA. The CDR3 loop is CASSRQGAGGDTQYF. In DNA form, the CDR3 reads TGTGCCAGCAGCCGACAGGGGGCTGGCGGAGATACGCAGTATTTT.

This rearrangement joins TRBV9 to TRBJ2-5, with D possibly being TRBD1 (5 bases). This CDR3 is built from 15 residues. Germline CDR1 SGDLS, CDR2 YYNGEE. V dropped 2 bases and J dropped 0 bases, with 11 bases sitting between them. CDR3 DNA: TGTGCCAGCAGCGTGCAGGGCTCGTACCAAGAGACCCAGTACTTC. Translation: CASSVQGSYQETQYF.

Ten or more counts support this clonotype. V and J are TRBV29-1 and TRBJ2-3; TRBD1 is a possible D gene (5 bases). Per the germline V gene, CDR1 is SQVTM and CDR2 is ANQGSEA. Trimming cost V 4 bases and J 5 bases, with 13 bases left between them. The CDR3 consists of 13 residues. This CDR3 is CSVGSRVGDTQYF. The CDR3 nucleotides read TGCAGCGTTGGGTCCAGGGTGGGAGATACGCAGTATTTT.

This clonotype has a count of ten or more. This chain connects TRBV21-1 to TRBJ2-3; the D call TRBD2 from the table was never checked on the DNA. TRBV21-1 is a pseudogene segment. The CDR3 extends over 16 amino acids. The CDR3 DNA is TGTGCCAGCAGCAAAGGGGACTCTGAGGGCACAGATACGCAGTATTTT. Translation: CASSKGDSEGTDTQYF.

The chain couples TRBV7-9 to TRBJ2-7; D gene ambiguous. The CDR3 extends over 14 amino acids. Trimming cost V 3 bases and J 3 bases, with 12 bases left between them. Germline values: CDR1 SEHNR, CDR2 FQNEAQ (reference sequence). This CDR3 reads CASSFNGPNYEQYF. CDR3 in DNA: TGTGCCAGCAGCTTCAACGGGCCTAACTACGAGCAGTACTTC.

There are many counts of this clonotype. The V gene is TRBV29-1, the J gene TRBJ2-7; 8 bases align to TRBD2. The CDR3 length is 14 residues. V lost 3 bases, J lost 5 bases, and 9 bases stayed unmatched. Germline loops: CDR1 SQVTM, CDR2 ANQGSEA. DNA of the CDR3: TGCAGCGTTGATCGCTATGGGACTAGAGACGAGCAGTACTTC. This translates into CSVDRYGTRDEQYF.

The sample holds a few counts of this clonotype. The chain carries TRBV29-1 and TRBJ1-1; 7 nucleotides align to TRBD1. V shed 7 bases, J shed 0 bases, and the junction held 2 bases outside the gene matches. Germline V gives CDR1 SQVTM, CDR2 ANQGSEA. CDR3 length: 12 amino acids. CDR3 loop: CSGGQLNTEAFF. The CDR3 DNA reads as TGCAGCGGGGGACAGCTGAACACTGAAGCTTTCTTT.

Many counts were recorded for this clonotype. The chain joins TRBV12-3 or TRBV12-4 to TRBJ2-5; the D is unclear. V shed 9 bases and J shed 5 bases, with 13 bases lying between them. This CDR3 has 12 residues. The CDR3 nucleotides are TGTGCCAGGGAATTACTCCCGGAGACCCAGTACTTC. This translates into CARELLPETQYF.

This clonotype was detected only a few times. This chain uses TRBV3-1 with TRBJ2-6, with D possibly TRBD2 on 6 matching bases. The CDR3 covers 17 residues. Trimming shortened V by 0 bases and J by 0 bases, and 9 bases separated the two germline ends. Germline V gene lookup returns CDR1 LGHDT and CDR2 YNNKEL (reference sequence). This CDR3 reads CASSQDPRDSGANVLTF. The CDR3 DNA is TGTGCCAGCAGCCAAGACCCGCGGGACTCTGGGGCCAACGTCCTGACTTTC.

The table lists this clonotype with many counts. The CDR3 DNA reads TGCGCCAGCAGCCACGACAGGGTGGAAGAGACCCAGTACTTC. It is translated as CASSHDRVEETQYF. J is TRBJ2-5 and V is TRBV5-1; TRBD1 aligns across 7 bases. Losses at the gene ends were 4 bases for V and 3 bases for J; bases not matched to a gene: 6. Germline V gene sequence: CDR1 SGHRS, CDR2 YFSETQ. The CDR3 has 14 residues.

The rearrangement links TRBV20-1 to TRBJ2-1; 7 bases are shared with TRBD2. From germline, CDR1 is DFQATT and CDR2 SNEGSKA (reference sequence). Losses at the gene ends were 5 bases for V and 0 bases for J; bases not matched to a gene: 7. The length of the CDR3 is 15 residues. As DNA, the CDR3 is TGCAGTGCTTTCCATAGCGGGTCCTCCTACAATGAGCAGTTCTTC. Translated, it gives CSAFHSGSSYNEQFF.

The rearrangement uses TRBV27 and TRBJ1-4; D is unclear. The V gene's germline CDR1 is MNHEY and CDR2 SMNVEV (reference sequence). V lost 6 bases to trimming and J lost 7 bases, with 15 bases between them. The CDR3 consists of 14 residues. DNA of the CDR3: TGTGCCAGCAGGCGTCGGGAGTTTAGTGAAAAACTGTTTTTT. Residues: CASRRREFSEKLFF.

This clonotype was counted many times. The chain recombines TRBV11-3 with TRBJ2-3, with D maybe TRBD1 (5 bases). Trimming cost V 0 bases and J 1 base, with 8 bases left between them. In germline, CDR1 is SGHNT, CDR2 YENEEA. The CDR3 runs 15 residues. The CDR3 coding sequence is TGTGCCAGCAGCTTAGATCAGGGCCGCACAGATACGCAGTATTTT. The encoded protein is CASSLDQGRTDTQYF.

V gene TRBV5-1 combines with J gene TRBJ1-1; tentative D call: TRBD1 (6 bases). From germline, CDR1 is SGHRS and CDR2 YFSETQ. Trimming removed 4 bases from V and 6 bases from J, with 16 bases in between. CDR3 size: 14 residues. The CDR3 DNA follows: TGCGCCAGCAGCAACGGACAGAGAAGCTCTGAAGCTTTCTTT. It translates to CASSNGQRSSEAFF.

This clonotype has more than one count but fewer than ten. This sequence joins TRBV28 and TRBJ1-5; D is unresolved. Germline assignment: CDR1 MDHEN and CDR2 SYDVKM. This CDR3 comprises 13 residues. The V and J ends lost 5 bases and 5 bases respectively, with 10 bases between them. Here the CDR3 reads CASSLPRDQPQHF. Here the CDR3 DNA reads TGTGCCAGCAGTCTCCCCCGGGATCAGCCCCAGCATTTT.

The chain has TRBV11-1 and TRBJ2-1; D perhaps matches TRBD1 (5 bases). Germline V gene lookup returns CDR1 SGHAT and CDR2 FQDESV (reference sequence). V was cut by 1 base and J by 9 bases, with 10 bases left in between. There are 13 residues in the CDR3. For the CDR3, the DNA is TGTGCCAGCAGCTTAGGCGCAGGGTTTGAGCAGTTCTTC. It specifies CASSLGAGFEQFF.

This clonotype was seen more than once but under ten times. CDR3 amino acids: CAHRVGNNNEQFF. The CDR3, as DNA: TGTGCCCACAGGGTGGGAAACAACAATGAGCAGTTCTTC. The rearrangement links TRBV28 to TRBJ2-1; the D gene is possibly TRBD1 (6 bases). The V end lost 11 bases, the J end lost 5 bases, and 16 bases lay between the germline ends. This CDR3 has 13 residues. Germline loops: CDR1 MDHEN, CDR2 SYDVKM.

The CDR3 region is CASSEGSAYSNQPQHF. CDR3 DNA sequence: TGTGCCAGCAGTGAAGGGTCTGCCTATAGCAATCAGCCCCAGCATTTT. V usage is TRBV6-1 and J usage is TRBJ1-5; no clear D. The CDR3 is 16 amino acids. The V and J ends lost 1 base and 0 bases respectively, with 10 bases between them. CDR1 and CDR2 from the germline V gene are MNHNS and SASEGT.